Below are 16 T cell receptor beta chains sequenced from a single sample in a study of blood T cell repertoires in COVID-19. Data came from immunoSEQ multiplex PCR; TCRdb stores just in-frame clones and leaves some out. The sample holds approximately 70,000 clones; about nine tenths are singletons and the top ten take approximately 10%. Sequencing was performed on peripheral blood. The receptor set was obtained from a man in his sixties or seventies with active or convalescent COVID-19.

The sample holds one count of this clone. The chain links TRBV5-1 to TRBJ1-4, with D perhaps matching TRBD1 (5 bases). The germline gives CDR1 SGHRS, CDR2 YFSETQ. The CDR3 has 13 amino acids. Trimming took off 2 bases at V and 7 bases at J, with 9 bases between the two ends. CDR3 nucleotide sequence: TGCGCCAGCAGCTTAGACAGTTTTGAAAAACTGTTTTTT. Its protein product is CASSLDSFEKLFF. Using reference TRBV5-1 and TRBJ1-4 for the parts outside the CDR3, the full variable domain is KAGVTQTPRYLIKTRGQQVTLSCSPISGHRSVSWYQQTPGQGLQFLFEYFSETQRNKGNFPGRFSGRQFSNSRSEMNVSTLELGDSALYLCASSLDSFEKLFFGSGTQLSVL.

This clone was picked up a small number of times. The V and J genes are TRBV5-6 and TRBJ1-5; unclear D gene. Per germline, CDR1 SGHDT and CDR2 YYEEEE. The V gene lost 3 bases and the J gene lost 7 bases, with 14 bases spanning the gap. This CDR3 is built from 14 residues. In DNA, the CDR3 is TGTGCCAGCAGCTCCGGACCGGGAGGACAGCCCCAGCATTTT. This sequence encodes CASSSGPGGQPQHF.

The rearrangement joins TRBV7-9 to TRBJ2-7, with TRBD2 matching over 13 bases. J was trimmed by 4 bases and V by 5 bases; bases with no gene match: 5. The CDR3 loop spans 15 amino acids. Germline CDR1 is SEHNR and CDR2 is FQNEAQ (reference sequence). CDR3 coding DNA: TGTGCCAGCAGCCCCTGGACTAGCGGGAGTTACGAGCAGTACTTC. Protein product: CASSPWTSGSYEQYF. Full variable domain (outside the CDR3, taken from reference TRBV7-9 and TRBJ2-7): DTGVSQNPRHKITKRGQNVTFRCDPISEHNRLYWYRQTLGQGPEFLTYFQNEAQLEKSRLLSDRFSAERPKGSFSTLEIQRTEQGDSAMYLCASSPWTSGSYEQYFGPGTRLTVT.

In this sample, this clone turned up a few times. The V call is TRBV7-9, the J call TRBJ1-1; weak D call: TRBD1 (5 bases). CDR1 is SEHNR and CDR2 is FQNEAQ in the germline V gene (reference sequence). CDR3 size: 13 residues. V lost 5 bases, J lost 1 base, and 8 bases lay in between. CDR3 nucleotides: TGTGCCAGCAGCGGCGGGGCGAACACTGAAGCTTTCTTT. This gives the protein CASSGGANTEAFF.

This rearrangement joins TRBV4-1 to TRBJ2-1, with no clear D. Germline assignment: CDR1 MGHRA and CDR2 YSYEKL. The V gene lost 4 bases and the J gene lost 0 bases, with 13 bases spanning the gap. The CDR3 length is 16 residues. The CDR3 loop reads CASSRLVSLSYNEQFF. Here the CDR3 DNA reads TGCGCCAGCAGCCGTTTGGTGAGCCTCTCCTACAATGAGCAGTTCTTC.

This chain joins TRBV6-5 and TRBJ1-1; D unresolved. The CDR3 extends over 12 amino acids. V lost 5 bases to trimming and J lost 1 base, with 5 bases between them. CDR1 MNHEY and CDR2 SVGAGI come from the germline V gene. This CDR3 reads CASSLPNTEAFF. In DNA, the CDR3 is TGTGCCAGCAGTCTCCCGAACACTGAAGCTTTCTTT.

The chain employs TRBV4-3 and TRBJ1-4; possible D gene TRBD1, 5 bases. V was clipped by 0 bases and J by 11 bases, with 16 bases between them. Germline V lookup: CDR1 LGHNA, CDR2 YSLEER. The CDR3 covers 15 residues. CDR3 region: CASSQDVGGLSKLFF. The CDR3 DNA reads TGCGCCAGCAGCCAAGATGTGGGGGGTTTGAGTAAACTGTTTTTT.

Here the CDR3 reads CASSLGGVDTRGYTF. The CDR3 DNA reads as TGTGCCAGCAGTTTAGGAGGTGTTGATACGCGTGGCTACACCTTC. The rearrangement joins TRBV28 to TRBJ1-2, with unresolved D. Germline CDR1 reads MDHEN; CDR2 reads SYDVKM. V was pared by 2 bases and J by 7 bases, with 17 bases between. CDR3 length: 15 residues.

This sequence joins TRBV3-1 (or the pseudogene TRBV3-2) and TRBJ2-5; perhaps TRBD2 as D (5 bases). The CDR3 is 16 residues long. From germline, CDR1 is LGHDT and CDR2 YNNKEL (reference sequence). The germline V and J ends were trimmed by 2 bases and 4 bases, with 17 bases remaining between them. Here the CDR3 reads CASSQLFVREVETQYF. The CDR3 bases are TGTGCCAGCAGCCAATTATTCGTGAGGGAAGTAGAGACCCAGTACTTC.

The chain joins TRBV19 to TRBJ1-2; D not certain. The germline V gene has CDR1 LNHDA and CDR2 SQIVND (reference sequence). The CDR3 runs to 15 residues. The V end lost 3 bases, the J end lost 0 bases, and 11 bases lay between the germline ends. CDR3 protein: CASSIVHPSNYGYTF. For the CDR3, the DNA is TGTGCCAGTAGTATCGTACACCCATCTAACTATGGCTACACCTTC.

The rearrangement links TRBV5-1 to TRBJ2-3, with D hard to call. CDR1 and CDR2 (germline): SGHRS, YFSETQ. Trimming stripped 0 bases from V and 5 bases from J, with 13 bases between. The CDR3 has 15 amino acids. The CDR3 here is CASSLGQAGGDTQYF. For the CDR3, the DNA is TGCGCCAGCAGCTTGGGACAAGCCGGTGGAGATACGCAGTATTTT.

The V gene is TRBV28, the J gene TRBJ2-1, with unresolved D. The CDR3 totals 12 residues. The germline gives CDR1 MDHEN, CDR2 SYDVKM. The V end was cut by 2 bases, the J end by 8 bases, with 7 bases between. The DNA for the CDR3 is TGTGCCAGCAGTTTACCGGTGGATGAGCAGTTCTTC. Protein sequence: CASSLPVDEQFF.

The V call is TRBV3-1 (or the pseudogene TRBV3-2), the J call TRBJ1-6; TRBD1 matches 9 bases. The ends lost 5 bases at V and 9 bases at J; junction bases unmatched: 5. Germline V gene data show CDR1 as LGHDT and CDR2 as YNNKEL (reference sequence). There are 14 residues in the CDR3. CDR3 sequence (DNA): TGTGCCAGCAGCGAAGGACAGGGGTCTTCACCCCTCCACTTT. Its protein product is CASSEGQGSSPLHF.

This clone occurred once. The chain joins TRBV13 to TRBJ1-2; D not certain. The CDR3 is 14 amino acids. Trimming took off 2 bases at V and 8 bases at J, with 15 bases between the two ends. CDR1 PRHDT and CDR2 FYEKMQ come from the germline V gene (reference sequence). The CDR3 region is CASSLSSYTRGYTF. In DNA form, the CDR3 reads TGTGCCAGCAGCTTAAGCTCATATACCAGGGGCTACACCTTC.

V is TRBV5-1 and J is TRBJ1-1, with D possibly matching TRBD1 (5 bases). CDR1 is SGHRS and CDR2 is YFSETQ in the germline V gene. V lost 0 bases to trimming and J lost 3 bases, with 9 bases between them. The CDR3 length is 14 residues. CDR3 sequence reads: CASSLGGGDTEAFF. The CDR3 nucleotides read TGCGCCAGCAGCTTGGGTGGGGGGGACACTGAAGCTTTCTTT.

The chain carries TRBV2 and TRBJ1-6; D is ambiguous. Between the trimmed V and J ends, which lost 6 bases and 6 bases, there was a span of 12 bases. Germline CDR1 and CDR2: SNHLY and FYNNEI. CDR3 length equals 14 residues. The CDR3 spells CASSVGRGNSPLHF. CDR3 DNA sequence: TGTGCCAGCAGCGTAGGGAGAGGTAATTCACCCCTCCACTTT.